The clone carrying this T cell receptor beta chain has more than one count but fewer than ten. Its specificity is not known. This entry belongs to a study of T cells after yellow fever vaccination. Overall study context: SMART-Seq v4 Ultra Low Input prepared libraries from low-cell fractions.

TCRdb reanalysed the 5' RACE reads using MiXCR and keeps one entry per CDR3 protein. Among about 350,000 distinct CDR3 sequences listed, 7% to 10% were seen once. Study observations and caveats: The booster saw the reappearance of most primary-vaccination clones (around 95% CD4, about 85% CD8).

The sequence was collected from a man aged 18 to 29 who received the YFV17D yellow fever vaccine. Sequencing used PBMCs, obtained roughly 47 days after the first yellow fever vaccination.

The CDR3 sequence is CSAWARVGNEQYV. As DNA, the CDR3 is TGCAGTGCGTGGGCCCGAGTGGGAAACGAGCAGTACGTC. The chain carries TRBV20-1 and TRBJ2-7; D unclear. Germline V CDR1 and CDR2: DFQATT, SNEGSKA (reference sequence). Trimming left V 6 bases short and J 5 bases short, with 17 bases between. The CDR3 consists of 13 residues.